One and the same sample provided the 20 T cell receptor beta chains below, sequenced in a study of identical twins. TCRdb independently ran MiXCR on the 5' RACE reads; one entry per CDR3 protein. The profile shows 240,000 or so distinct CDR3 sequences, under 12% of them singletons. The sample comprised memory T cells sorted from blood. Receptors were obtained from a man aged 50-60 years in good health.

This clonotype was seen ten or more times. The chain has TRBV20-1 and TRBJ1-1, with no clear D. Germline CDR1 reads DFQATT; CDR2 reads SNEGSKA (reference sequence). Trimming took 3 bases from V and 3 from J, leaving 11 bases between them. The CDR3 has 13 residues. CDR3 DNA: TGCAGTGCTAGGAAAGGTTCGGACACTGAAGCTTTCTTT. The encoded protein is CSARKGSDTEAFF.

This clonotype was observed a few times. This chain joins TRBV2 and TRBJ2-2, with D perhaps given as TRBD1 or TRBD2 (5 bases each). This CDR3 region has 14 residues. V dropped 2 bases and J dropped 5 bases, with 9 bases sitting between them. CDR1 and CDR2 (germline): SNHLY, FYNNEI. CDR3 loop: CASSESWGTGELFF. The CDR3 DNA sequence: TGTGCCAGCAGTGAATCGTGGGGGACCGGGGAGCTGTTTTTT.

This clonotype was seen just once. CDR3: CSARAIWDDAYEQYF. Written as DNA, the CDR3 is TGCAGTGCTAGAGCCATTTGGGACGATGCCTACGAGCAGTACTTC. J is TRBJ2-7 and V is TRBV20-1; D is perhaps TRBD1 or TRBD2 (5 bases each). Trimming removed 1 base from V and 2 bases from J, with 15 bases in between. There are 15 residues in the CDR3. Germline values: CDR1 DFQATT, CDR2 SNEGSKA (reference sequence).

V gene TRBV29-1 combines with J gene TRBJ2-4, with D tentatively TRBD1 (5 bases). Germline V gene data show CDR1 as SQVTM and CDR2 as ANQGSEA. V lost 7 bases and J 1 base, leaving 11 bases between the germline ends. The CDR3 length is 13 residues. CDR3 in amino acids: CSATHRAKNIQYF. CDR3 DNA sequence: TGCAGCGCAACCCACAGGGCCAAAAACATTCAGTACTTC. Full variable domain (outside the CDR3, taken from reference TRBV29-1 and TRBJ2-4): SAVISQKPSRDICQRGTSLTIQCQVDSQVTMMFWYRQQPGQSLTLIATANQGSEATYESGFVIDKFPISRPNLTFSTLTVSNMSPEDSSIYLCSATHRAKNIQYFGAGTRLSVL.

This clonotype was picked up a small number of times. This sequence joins TRBV3-1 and TRBJ2-7; D is perhaps TRBD2 (5 bases). CDR1 LGHDT and CDR2 YNNKEL come from the germline V gene (reference sequence). V shed 4 bases and J shed 6 bases, with 22 bases lying between them. The CDR3 spans 16 residues. The CDR3 loop is CASSRSPADYNFEQYF. CDR3 nucleotides: TGTGCCAGCAGCCGATCACCCGCAGACTATAATTTCGAGCAGTACTTC.

This chain connects TRBV14 to TRBJ1-1; no clear D gene. Per germline, CDR1 SGHDN and CDR2 FVKESK. The length of the CDR3 is 13 residues. V dropped 4 bases and J dropped 4 bases, with 10 bases sitting between them. This CDR3 is CASSRARGTEAFF. In nucleotides, the CDR3 is TGTGCCAGCAGCCGGGCCCGGGGCACTGAAGCTTTCTTT.

This clonotype occurred many times. As DNA, the CDR3 is TGTGCCAGCAGCCTAACAGGATCGGGAGAGCAGTACTTC. It translates to CASSLTGSGEQYF. The J gene is TRBJ2-7, the V gene TRBV2; D may match TRBD1 or TRBD2 (5 bases each). Germline V gives CDR1 SNHLY, CDR2 FYNNEI. The V gene lost 6 bases and the J gene lost 7 bases, with 16 bases spanning the gap. The CDR3 runs to 13 residues.

At least ten counts were recorded for this clonotype. The chain recombines TRBV5-5 with TRBJ1-6; D remains ambiguous. The CDR3 extends over 16 amino acids. Germline V gene lookup returns CDR1 SGHKS and CDR2 YYEKEE (reference sequence). Trimming took off 0 bases at V and 9 bases at J, with 16 bases between the two ends. In DNA form, the CDR3 reads TGTGCCAGCAGCTTGGCCCCCACGGGTTTAGGTTCACCCCTCCACTTT. Translated, it gives CASSLAPTGLGSPLHF.

J is TRBJ1-6 and V is TRBV7-8, with 11 nucleotides matching TRBD1. CDR3 length equals 17 residues. CDR1 and CDR2 from the germline V gene are SGHVS and FQNEAQ. The V gene end was trimmed by 0 bases and the J gene end by 8 bases; junction bases not matched to a gene: 6. The CDR3: CASSLAGTGGRDSPLHF. The CDR3 DNA reads as TGTGCCAGCAGCTTAGCTGGGACAGGGGGTAGGGATTCACCCCTCCACTTT.

The V gene is TRBV7-7, the J gene TRBJ2-5; D may match TRBD1 or TRBD2 (5 bases each). V dropped 5 bases and J dropped 5 bases, with 12 bases sitting between them. The CDR3 covers 13 residues. Germline-derived CDR1 and CDR2 are SSHAT and FNYEAQ (reference sequence). Written as DNA, the CDR3 is TGTGCCAGCAGCCGGGACCGCGGGGAGACCCAGTACTTC. This translates into CASSRDRGETQYF.

This clonotype has more than one count but fewer than ten. This sequence joins TRBV20-1 and TRBJ2-1, with 8 bases that match TRBD2. Trimming removed 6 bases from V and 4 bases from J; junction bases left unmatched: 8. Germline V CDR1 and CDR2: DFQATT, SNEGSKA (reference sequence). The CDR3 is 14 amino acids. The CDR3 protein is CSASLAGGYNEQFF. The CDR3 DNA is TGCAGTGCCTCCCTCGCGGGGGGTTACAATGAGCAGTTCTTC.

This clonotype was detected many times. The rearrangement links TRBV3-1 to TRBJ2-3; D unresolved. The CDR3 is 8 amino acids. V was clipped by 10 bases and J by 12 bases, with 8 bases between them. CDR1 LGHDT and CDR2 YNNKEL come from the germline V gene (reference sequence). The CDR3 coding sequence is TGTGCCATCGGCGGTCAGTATTTT. It codes for CAIGGQYF.

Only a few counts were recorded for this clonotype. V gene TRBV5-1 combines with J gene TRBJ1-5, with unresolved D. Trimming removed 4 bases from V and 4 bases from J, with 18 bases in between. Germline CDR1 reads SGHRS; CDR2 reads YFSETQ. This CDR3 has 16 amino acids. CDR3 sequence: CASSPDRASPNQPQHF. CDR3 DNA sequence: TGCGCCAGCAGCCCAGACCGGGCTTCGCCGAATCAGCCCCAGCATTTT. Full variable domain (remainder filled in from reference TRBV5-1 and TRBJ1-5): KAGVTQTPRYLIKTRGQQVTLSCSPISGHRSVSWYQQTPGQGLQFLFEYFSETQRNKGNFPGRFSGRQFSNSRSEMNVSTLELGDSALYLCASSPDRASPNQPQHFGDGTRLSIL.

The table lists this clonotype with a few counts. The J gene is TRBJ2-5, the V gene TRBV5-1; D is undetermined. Between the trimmed V and J ends, which lost 5 bases and 0 bases, there was a span of 8 bases. The CDR3 consists of 13 residues. Germline V gives CDR1 SGHRS, CDR2 YFSETQ. CDR3 loop: CASSGSNQETQYF. For the CDR3, the DNA is TGCGCCAGCAGTGGGTCAAACCAAGAGACCCAGTACTTC.

The chain is built from TRBV7-2 and TRBJ2-7, with D perhaps matching TRBD1 or TRBD2 (5 bases each). Germline V gene sequence: CDR1 SGHTA, CDR2 FQGNSA. V was shortened by 1 base and J by 2 bases, with 12 bases between the two germline ends. The CDR3 extends over 15 amino acids. The CDR3 DNA follows: TGTGCCAGCAGCTTAGACGGGACGGCCCCCTACGAGCAGTACTTC. This codes for CASSLDGTAPYEQYF.

The CDR3 coding sequence is TGTGCCACTTCAGTATCCTACGAGCAGTACTTC. This gives the protein CATSVSYEQYF. The chain uses TRBV10-3 and TRBJ2-7; D is ambiguous. Germline CDR1 is ENHRY and CDR2 is SYGVKD. V lost 10 bases, J lost 1 base, and 8 bases lay in between. The CDR3 covers 11 residues.

This clonotype was observed a handful of times. The chain has TRBV6-1 and TRBJ2-7; 7 bases fit TRBD1. V dropped 7 bases and J dropped 7; count of bases not matched to a gene: 13. This CDR3 is 14 amino acids long. Looked up from germline, CDR1 is MNHNS and CDR2 is SASEGT. The CDR3 sequence: CASTPRLTTGEQYF. The DNA of the CDR3 is TGTGCCAGCACCCCAAGACTCACGACAGGGGAGCAGTACTTC.

This clonotype has only a few counts. This chain uses TRBV7-8 with TRBJ2-2, with D possibly matching TRBD1 (7 bases). CDR1 is SGHVS, CDR2 FQNEAQ, per germline. V was clipped by 5 bases and J by 6 bases, with 13 bases between them. The length of the CDR3 is 14 residues. Here the CDR3 reads CASSLQGGAGELFF. The CDR3 DNA sequence: TGTGCCAGCAGCCTGCAGGGGGGAGCCGGGGAGCTGTTTTTT. Full variable domain (rest looked up from reference TRBV7-8 and TRBJ2-2): GAGVSQSPRYKVAKRGQDVALRCDPISGHVSLFWYQQALGQGPEFLTYFQNEAQLDKSGLPSDRFFAERPEGSVSTLKIQRTQQEDSAVYLCASSLQGGAGELFFGEGSRLTVL.

CDR3 DNA: TGTGCCAGCAGTGTATCAGAAGGTGAGGGGATGGCTTCTGGGGCCAACGTCCTGACTTTC. Its protein is CASSVSEGEGMASGANVLTF. J is TRBJ2-6 and V is TRBV2; D possibly matches TRBD1 or TRBD2 (5 bases each). In germline, CDR1 is SNHLY, CDR2 FYNNEI. The CDR3 consists of 20 residues. The V and J ends lost 4 bases and 1 base respectively, with 23 bases between them.

This clonotype was seen ten or more times. The chain uses TRBV10-2 and TRBJ1-5, with 7 bases fitting TRBD1. Germline V gene data show CDR1 as WSHSY and CDR2 as SAAADI. The V segment lost 3 bases and the J segment 7 bases; nucleotides outside the gene matches: 3. This CDR3 has 13 amino acids. The CDR3 loop reads CASSDGGGQPQHF. CDR3 coding DNA: TGCGCCAGCAGTGACGGAGGGGGCCAGCCCCAGCATTTT.